These 20 T cell receptor beta chains were all obtained from the same sample, sequenced in a study of blood T cells in healthy people across ages. A J-beta primer mix and a sample-barcoded 5' primer were used in a second PCR of about 7 to 12 cycles. TCRdb called the 5' RACE reads again in MiXCR, with one record for every CDR3 protein. The repertoire holds about 1.8 million distinct CDR3 sequences, with around 48% as singletons. Sequencing was carried out using blood. The origin of the receptors is a woman aged 40 to 50 in good health.

This clonotype was seen ten or more times. This chain joins TRBV6-5 and TRBJ1-5; D possibly corresponds to TRBD1 (5 bases). From germline, CDR1 is MNHEY and CDR2 SVGAGI. CDR3 length equals 15 residues. V dropped 0 bases and J dropped 1 base, with 7 bases sitting between them. CDR3 nucleotide sequence: TGTGCCAGCAGTTACTCGAGGGACAGCAATCAGCCCCAGCATTTT. Amino acids: CASSYSRDSNQPQHF.

The rearrangement uses TRBV6-1 and TRBJ1-1; TRBD1 agrees at 10 bases. This CDR3 region has 20 residues. After removal of 7 bases from V and 0 bases from J, the junction contained 20 bases not matched to a gene. Germline loops: CDR1 MNHNS, CDR2 SASEGT. The CDR3 protein is CASNALRRLPGQGLNTEAFF. The CDR3 DNA follows: TGTGCCAGCAATGCACTCCGACGGCTTCCGGGACAGGGGCTGAACACTGAAGCTTTCTTT.

Only a few counts were recorded for this clonotype. The chain combines TRBV6-6 with TRBJ2-7; TRBD1 is a possible D gene (6 bases). This CDR3 comprises 16 residues. Trimming cost V 0 bases and J 3 bases, with 15 bases left between them. Germline V lookup: CDR1 MNHNY, CDR2 SVGAGI (reference sequence). The CDR3 sequence is CASSYSIPQGLYEQYF. Written as DNA, the CDR3 is TGTGCCAGCAGTTACTCAATACCGCAGGGGCTCTACGAGCAGTACTTC.

This clonotype occurred once. J is TRBJ1-1 and V is TRBV6-5, with D possibly matching TRBD1 (5 bases). The CDR3 is made up of 15 amino acids. Per the germline V gene, CDR1 is MNHEY and CDR2 is SVGAGI. V lost 5 bases to trimming and J lost 1 base, with 14 bases between them. CDR3 loop: CASSRNVGGNTEAFF. The DNA for the CDR3 is TGTGCCAGCAGTAGGAATGTGGGGGGGAACACTGAAGCTTTCTTT.

This clonotype was seen a few times. The genes are TRBV21-1 and TRBJ2-7. TRBV21-1 is a recognized pseudogene. CDR3 length: 16 amino acids. Here the CDR3 DNA reads TGTGCCAGCAGCAAATACAGTTCTCGAAACTCCTACGAGCAGTACTTC. Translation: CASSKYSSRNSYEQYF.

This clonotype has just a few counts. The chain combines TRBV20-1 with TRBJ1-2; perhaps TRBD1 as D (5 bases). The ends were cut back, 1 base at V and 12 bases at J, with 27 bases in the middle. Per the germline V gene, CDR1 is DFQATT and CDR2 is SNEGSKA (reference sequence). The CDR3 extends over 16 amino acids. CDR3 bases: TGCAGTGCTAGAGGGGCCCCATCAGACAGCGCTCTTCTGGACACCTTC. Translating gives CSARGAPSDSALLDTF.

J is TRBJ2-7 and V is TRBV6-2 or TRBV6-3; either TRBD1 or TRBD2 may supply D (5 bases each). Gene TRBJ2-5 matches the end of the DNA better, so the J call may be wrong. The germline CDR1 and CDR2 sequences are MNHEY and SVGEGT. The CDR3 totals 15 residues. The DNA for the CDR3 is TGTGCCAGCAGCCCCGATGTCCCTTGGGGGGAGACCCAGTACTTC. This sequence encodes CASSPDVPWGETQYF.

The rearrangement uses TRBV12-3 or TRBV12-4 and TRBJ2-3; possible D gene TRBD1, 5 bases. The length of the CDR3 is 17 residues. Trimming left V 3 bases short and J 3 bases short, with 19 bases between. CDR3 amino acids: CASSFGALARPTDTQYF. DNA of the CDR3: TGTGCCAGCAGTTTTGGGGCACTCGCCCGGCCGACAGATACGCAGTATTTT.

V is TRBV27 and J is TRBJ2-3; unclear D gene. The length of the CDR3 is 17 residues. The germline CDR1 and CDR2 sequences are MNHEY and SMNVEV (reference sequence). Trimming took 3 bases from V and 0 from J, leaving 16 bases between them. Here the CDR3 DNA reads TGTGCCAGCAGTTTGGTGTCCCGACCGGCTAGCACAGATACGCAGTATTTT. This sequence encodes CASSLVSRPASTDTQYF.

This clonotype was counted between two and nine times. This chain joins TRBV6-2 or TRBV6-3 and TRBJ2-7; tentative D call: TRBD2 (5 bases). V lost 7 bases to trimming and J lost 2 bases, with 12 bases between them. Looked up from germline, CDR1 is MNHEY and CDR2 is SVGEGT. The CDR3 has 13 residues. CDR3 protein: CASTTGRAYEQYF. Written as DNA, the CDR3 is TGTGCCAGCACTACGGGAAGGGCCTACGAGCAGTACTTC.

The chain carries TRBV24-1 and TRBJ2-1; 12 bases are shared with TRBD2. Germline-derived CDR1 and CDR2 are KGHDR and SFDVKD. Trimming at V came to 0 bases and at J to 1 base, leaving 3 bases not matched to a gene. There are 18 residues in the CDR3. The CDR3 DNA is TGTGCCACCAGTGATTTGAGGACTAGCGGGAAATCCTACAATGAGCAGTTCTTC. Amino acid sequence: CATSDLRTSGKSYNEQFF.

This clonotype has just a few counts. V gene TRBV29-1 combines with J gene TRBJ2-5, with D possibly matching TRBD1 (6 bases). Trimming left V 3 bases short and J 2 bases short, with 13 bases between. The CDR3 has 14 amino acids. The germline gives CDR1 SQVTM, CDR2 ANQGSEA. This CDR3 reads CSVEGAALQETQYF. CDR3 bases: TGCAGCGTTGAGGGGGCCGCCCTACAAGAGACCCAGTACTTC. The complete variable domain, with remaining parts taken from reference TRBV29-1 and TRBJ2-5, reads SAVISQKPSRDICQRGTSLTIQCQVDSQVTMMFWYRQQPGQSLTLIATANQGSEATYESGFVIDKFPISRPNLTFSTLTVSNMSPEDSSIYLCSVEGAALQETQYFGPGTRLLVL.

DNA for the CDR3: TGTGCCAGCAGTTTCGGGACTAGTGGCAATGAGCAGTTCTTC. Encoded protein: CASSFGTSGNEQFF. The chain is built from TRBV7-9 and TRBJ2-1; TRBD2 agrees at 8 bases. The CDR3 loop spans 14 amino acids. CDR1 is SEHNR, CDR2 FQNEAQ, per germline (reference sequence). After removal of 6 bases from V and 6 bases from J, the junction contained 7 bases not matched to a gene.

This clonotype was counted between two and nine times. In DNA, the CDR3 is TGTGCCAGCAGTTTATTAAGGGGAAACTCCTACGAGCAGTACTTC. Protein sequence: CASSLLRGNSYEQYF. The V call is TRBV27, the J call TRBJ2-7, with TRBD1 as a possible D gene (5 bases). The CDR3 is made up of 15 amino acids. Trimming pared 1 base from V and 0 bases from J, leaving 10 bases between. CDR1 and CDR2 from the germline V gene are MNHEY and SMNVEV (reference sequence).

The chain recombines TRBV11-2 with TRBJ2-3; 13 bases map to TRBD2. The J segment lost 2 bases and the V segment lost 4 bases, leaving 3 bases of the junction unmatched. Germline V gene data show CDR1 as SGHAT and CDR2 as FQNNGV. This CDR3 is 16 amino acids long. CDR3 nucleotide sequence: TGTGCCAGCAGCTGGGGACTAGCGGGGACCACAGATACGCAGTATTTT. It specifies CASSWGLAGTTDTQYF.

This rearrangement joins TRBV7-2 to TRBJ1-4; D is undetermined. Trimming stripped 6 bases from V and 5 bases from J, with 7 bases between. Germline V gene data show CDR1 as SGHTA and CDR2 as FQGNSA. This CDR3 contains 12 residues. The CDR3 nucleotides are TGTGCCAGCAGATTTATGAATGAAAAACTGTTTTTT. Amino acids: CASRFMNEKLFF. The complete variable domain, with remaining parts taken from reference TRBV7-2 and TRBJ1-4, reads GAGVSQSPSNKVTEKGKDVELRCDPISGHTALYWYRQSLGQGLEFLIYFQGNSAPDKSGLPSDRFSAERTGGSVSTLTIQRTQQEDSAVYLCASRFMNEKLFFGSGTQLSVL.

The rearrangement joins TRBV7-9 to TRBJ2-1, with D perhaps matching TRBD1 or TRBD2 (5 bases each). CDR1 and CDR2 from the germline V gene are SEHNR and FQNEAQ (reference sequence). CDR3 length: 17 residues. V was pared by 5 bases and J by 6 bases, with 23 bases between. CDR3 amino acids: CASSRLAQGPQFNEQFF. CDR3 in DNA: TGTGCCAGCAGCCGACTCGCCCAGGGACCCCAATTCAATGAGCAGTTCTTC.

This clonotype came up a few times. This chain uses TRBV6-5 with TRBJ1-5, with a tentative D call TRBD1 (5 bases). The V end lost 5 bases, the J end lost 3 bases, and 14 bases lay between the germline ends. CDR3 size: 15 residues. Germline V gene lookup returns CDR1 MNHEY and CDR2 SVGAGI. As DNA, the CDR3 is TGTGCCAGCAGTGCCCGGGACGGACCCAATCAGCCCCAGCATTTT. This codes for CASSARDGPNQPQHF.

The V gene is TRBV11-2, the J gene TRBJ2-1, with TRBD1 matching 11 bases. Judging by the DNA end, TRBJ2-7 fits better; the J call may be wrong. This CDR3 spans 15 amino acids. Germline loops: CDR1 SGHAT, CDR2 FQNNGV. CDR3 loop: CASSSWTGGVDEQYF. For the CDR3, the DNA is TGTGCCAGCAGCTCGTGGACAGGGGGCGTCGACGAGCAGTACTTC.

This clonotype was detected many times. J is TRBJ2-7 and V is TRBV12-3 or TRBV12-4; D gene ambiguous. The CDR3 runs to 11 residues. The germline V and J ends were trimmed by 3 bases and 3 bases, with 3 bases remaining between them. The CDR3 spells CASSFGYEQYF. Here the CDR3 DNA reads TGTGCCAGCAGTTTTGGCTACGAGCAGTACTTC.